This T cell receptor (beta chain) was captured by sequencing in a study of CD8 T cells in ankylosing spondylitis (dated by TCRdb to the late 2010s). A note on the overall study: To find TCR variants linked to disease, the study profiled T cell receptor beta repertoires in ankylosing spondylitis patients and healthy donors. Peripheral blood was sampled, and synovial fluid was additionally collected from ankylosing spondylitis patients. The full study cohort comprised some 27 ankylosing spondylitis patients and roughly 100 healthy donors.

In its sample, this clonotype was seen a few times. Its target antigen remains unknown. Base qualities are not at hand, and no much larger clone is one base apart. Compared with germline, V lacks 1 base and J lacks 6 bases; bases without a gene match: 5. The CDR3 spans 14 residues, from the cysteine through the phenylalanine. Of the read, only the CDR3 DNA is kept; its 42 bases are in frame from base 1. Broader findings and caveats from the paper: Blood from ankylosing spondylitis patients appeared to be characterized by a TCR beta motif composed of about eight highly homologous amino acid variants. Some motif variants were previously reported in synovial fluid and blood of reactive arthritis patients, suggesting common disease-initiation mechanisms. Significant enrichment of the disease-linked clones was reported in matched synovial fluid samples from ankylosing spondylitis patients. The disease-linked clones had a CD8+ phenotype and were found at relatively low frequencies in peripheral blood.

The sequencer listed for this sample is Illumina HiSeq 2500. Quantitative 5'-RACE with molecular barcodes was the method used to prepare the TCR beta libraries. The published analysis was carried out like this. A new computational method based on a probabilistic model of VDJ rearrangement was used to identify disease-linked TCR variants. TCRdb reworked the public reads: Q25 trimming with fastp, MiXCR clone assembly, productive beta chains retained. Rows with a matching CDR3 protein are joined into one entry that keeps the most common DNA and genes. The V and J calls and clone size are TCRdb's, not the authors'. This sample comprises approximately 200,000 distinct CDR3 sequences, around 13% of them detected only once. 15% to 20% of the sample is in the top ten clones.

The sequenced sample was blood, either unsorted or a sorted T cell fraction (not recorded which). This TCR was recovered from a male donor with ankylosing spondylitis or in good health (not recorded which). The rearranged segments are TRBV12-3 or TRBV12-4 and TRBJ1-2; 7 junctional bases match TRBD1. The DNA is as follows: TGTGCCAGCAGTTTAGGGGCAGGGGGTGATGGCTACACCTTC. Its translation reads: CASSLGAGGDGYTF.